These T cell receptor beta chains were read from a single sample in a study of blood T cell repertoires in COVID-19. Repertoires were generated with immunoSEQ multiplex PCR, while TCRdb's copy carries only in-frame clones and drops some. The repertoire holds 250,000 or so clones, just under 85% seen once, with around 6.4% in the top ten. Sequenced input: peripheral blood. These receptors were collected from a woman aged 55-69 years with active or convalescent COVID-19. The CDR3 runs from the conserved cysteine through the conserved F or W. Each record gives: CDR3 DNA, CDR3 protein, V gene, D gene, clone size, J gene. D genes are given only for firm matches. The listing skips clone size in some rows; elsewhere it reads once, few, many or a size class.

TGCAGCGTTCCCTCGGGGGGGGAGACCCAGTACTTC,CSVPSGGETQYF,TRBV29-1,TRBD2,.,TRBJ2-5
TGTGCCAGCAGACAGATCGACAGGGTGGGCACTGAAGCTTTCTTT,CASRQIDRVGTEAFF,TRBV11-2,TRBD1,.,TRBJ1-1
TGTGCCAGCAGCCCCGGGGAAGCAACTAATGAAAAACTGTTTTTT,CASSPGEATNEKLFF,TRBV6-6,.,.,TRBJ1-4
TGTGCCAGCAGTCCGGACAGGGGGTCGGACTATGGCTACACCTTC,CASSPDRGSDYGYTF,TRBV28,TRBD1,.,TRBJ1-2
TGCGCCAGCAGCTTGGGGGACAGCGAAATCTATGGCTACACCTTC,CASSLGDSEIYGYTF,TRBV5-1,TRBD1,.,TRBJ1-2
TGTGCCAGTAGTACTCGGACTAGCGGGAGGCAAGATGAGCAGTTCTTC,CASSTRTSGRQDEQFF,TRBV19,TRBD2,.,TRBJ2-1
TGTGCCTGGAGTGTATCTAGGCAGAACAATGAGCAGTTCTTC,CAWSVSRQNNEQFF,TRBV30,.,once,TRBJ2-1
TGTGCCAGCAGCTCCTCTAGGACCGGGGAGCTGTTTTTT,CASSSSRTGELFF,TRBV9,.,.,TRBJ2-2
TGTGCCAGCAGCCAATCCACACCTACCGGGGAGCTGTTTTTT,CASSQSTPTGELFF,TRBV3-1/TRBV3-2,.,.,TRBJ2-2
TGTGCTAGTGGTTTGGCCCGGGGGGGCCCCGCAGATACGCAGTATTTT,CASGLARGGPADTQYF,TRBV12-5,TRBD2,few,TRBJ2-3
TGTGCCAGCTCACCGTTAGATGCCTCTGGAAACACCATATATTTT,CASSPLDASGNTIYF,TRBV18,.,.,TRBJ1-3
TGCAGCGTTGAACCTCTTCCGGGACTCCGAGGACAGGGGGTCTACAATGAGCAGTTCTTC,CSVEPLPGLRGQGVYNEQFF,TRBV29-1,TRBD1,.,TRBJ2-1
TGTGCCAGCAGCCCCCTGTCGACAGGGAGTTCACCCCTCCACTTT,CASSPLSTGSSPLHF,TRBV3-1/TRBV3-2,TRBD1,.,TRBJ1-6
TGTGCCAGCAGTGAAAGGACAGGGGGCACTGAAGCTTTCTTT,CASSERTGGTEAFF,TRBV6-1,TRBD1,.,TRBJ1-1
TGTGCCAGTAGTGTACGACAGGGAAATAGGGGGGAGCTGTTTTTT,CASSVRQGNRGELFF,TRBV19,TRBD1,.,TRBJ2-2
TGTGCCAGCAGCTTACGACTAGCGGAAACCTACGAGCAGTACTTC,CASSLRLAETYEQYF,TRBV11-3,TRBD2,once,TRBJ2-7
TGTGCCACCAGCAGAGGGACTGTCGAGCAGTACTTC,CATSRGTVEQYF,TRBV15,.,.,TRBJ2-7
TGTGCCAGCAGTACACTGGCGGCTGAGCAGTTCTTC,CASSTLAAEQFF,TRBV6-5,.,.,TRBJ2-1
TGTGCCAGCAGCCAAGACAGGGTAACTGGAAACACCATATATTTT,CASSQDRVTGNTIYF,TRBV3-1/TRBV3-2,.,.,TRBJ1-3
TGCGCCAGCTCTTGGGCCGGGACAGGGGGTTTTTACGAGCAGTACTTC,CASSWAGTGGFYEQYF,TRBV5-1,TRBD1,few,TRBJ2-7
TGTGCCAGCAGGACTGGACAGTCTTCCTACAATGAGCAGTTCTTC,CASRTGQSSYNEQFF,TRBV6-5,.,once,TRBJ2-1
TGTGCCTACAAAGGACAGCCGGTCGGTCGGGTAGCTTCACCCCTCCACTTT,CAYKGQPVGRVASPLHF,TRBV30,.,few,TRBJ1-6
TGTGCCAGTAGTATAGAGGGGACAGCCTCGGAGTATGGTTCACCCCTCCACTTT,CASSIEGTASEYGSPLHF,TRBV19,TRBD1,.,TRBJ1-6
TGTGCCAGCAGTTATCTCCCCCGACAGGGGGCCATCGAGCTGTTTTTT,CASSYLPRQGAIELFF,TRBV6-5,TRBD1,.,TRBJ2-2
TGTGCCAGCAGTTTTAGGAGTACTATGGCTAATGAAAAACTGTTTTTT,CASSFRSTMANEKLFF,TRBV27,.,.,TRBJ1-4
TGTGCCAGCAGCGACAGGGGCTTGGGTGAAGCTTTCTTT,CASSDRGLGEAFF,TRBV5-6,TRBD1,few,TRBJ1-1
TGTGCCAGCCGGCGGGGAAATCAGCCCCAGCATTTT,CASRRGNQPQHF,TRBV19,.,.,TRBJ1-5
TGTGCCATCAGTGATACCTTTGAGCTAGGCACAGATACGCAGTATTTT,CAISDTFELGTDTQYF,TRBV10-3,.,.,TRBJ2-3